This T cell receptor (beta chain) was recorded in a study of cytomegalovirus exposure and HLA in healthy donors. Study at large: Falling in the Caucasian-associated ancestry cluster were roughly 80% of under 450 genotyped donors.

The primer mix had 60 Vbeta and 13 Jbeta primers. Method: immunoSEQ multiplex PCR; TCRdb's copy keeps in-frame clones and lacks some. In the table there are 40,000 to 55,000 clones, around 80% of which are singletons. Findings and limits, study-wide: Excluded were some V segments that proved indistinguishable, including TRBV6-2 and TRBV6-3. Earlier analysis found most TCR beta V segments productive about 90% or about 30% of the time.

To note about this clone: Antigen: not known.

The V end lost 8 bases, the J end lost 2 bases, and 10 bases lay between the germline ends. CDR1 is SGHDN and CDR2 is FVKESK in the germline V gene. The CDR3 has 14 amino acids. The source material was PBMCs. This chain joins TRBV14 and TRBJ2-6; tentatively, D is TRBD1 (5 bases). The sequence derives from a boy aged 10-17 years in good health and CMV-seropositive. Here the CDR3 DNA reads TGTGCCAGCTCAAGACAGCCTGGGGCCAACGTCCTGACTTTC. It specifies CASSRQPGANVLTF.